This T cell receptor beta chain was documented in a study of identical twins' blood T cells. Background on the study: Roughly 50 million reads covered about six alpha-chain and about six beta-chain libraries. Points from the study as a whole: Out-of-frame TCRbeta clonotypes reportedly had markedly more similar V usage in twins than unrelated donors. Twin similarity might stem from environmental factors, not only genetics. Shared CDR3 clonotype counts tracked mainly the product of cloneset sizes.

A few counts support this clonotype. Its cognate antigen is unknown. TCRdb reanalysed the 5' RACE reads using MiXCR and keeps one entry per CDR3 protein. The repertoire includes about 370,000 distinct CDR3 sequences, roughly 31% of them detected once, and 6.1% sits in the top ten. The CDR3 sequence is 13 residues long. The V gene lost 3 bases and the J gene lost 9 bases, with 12 bases spanning the gap. Germline values: CDR1 SNHLY, CDR2 FYNNEI. This clonotype originated in a woman aged 18 to 55 in good health. V usage is TRBV2 and J usage is TRBJ1-5, with no clear D. The source material was PBMCs. For the CDR3, the DNA is TGTGCCAGCAGTGATACAGTGGCGGGGCCCCAGCATTTT. Translated: CASSDTVAGPQHF.